This T cell receptor beta chain was identified during a study of identical twins. Study results and limitations: Fewer insertions characterized abundant cord blood beta clonotypes, whereas memory repertoires showed none. Without tracking the same donors, conclusions rested on cross-sectional statistical analysis. Beta out-of-frame sequences displayed a weaker excess of sharing between twins.

This clonotype appeared many times. What it recognizes is unknown. V shed 6 bases and J 8 bases; nucleotides not matched to a gene: 15. CDR3 size: 14 residues. Germline-derived CDR1 and CDR2 are SQVTM and ANQGSEA. TCRdb independently ran MiXCR on the 5' RACE reads; one entry per CDR3 protein. The sample has some 630,000 distinct CDR3 sequences, under 8.5% seen once. These data also formed part of another study, on yellow fever vaccine responses in identical twins. In that study: After vaccination, twins' T cell response reportedly seemed partly convergent, partly personalized.

This receptor was obtained from a woman aged 18 to 35 in good health. The chain employs TRBV29-1 and TRBJ1-2; 7 bases agree with TRBD1. The sample was PBMCs. CDR3 region: CSVRRGGGTRGYTF. The CDR3 DNA reads TGCAGCGTCCGCAGGGGAGGGGGCACTCGAGGCTACACCTTC.